This T cell receptor beta chain came from a study of Ad26.COV2.S vaccination and SARS-CoV-2 variants. Looking at the study overall: The study gave Ad26.COV2.S intramuscularly, once or twice 56 days apart.

Trimming left V 6 bases short and J 2 bases short, with 6 bases between. CDR1 DFQATT and CDR2 SNEGSKA come from the germline V gene (reference sequence). This CDR3 region has 11 residues. In the case of this clone: The antigen is not known.

Described treatment: 15 to 20 received Ad26.COV2.S at low or high dose, single or two shots; 5 received placebo; per-sample allocation not given. Vaccine and placebo recipients were sampled on day 63 after the first injection. Overall study findings and caveats: Breadth and depth estimates from TCRs may understate total T cell responses.

Generated by immunoSEQ multiplex PCR, the TCRdb table keeps only in-frame clones and is missing some. The sample yields roughly 680,000 clones, approximately 88% seen once. The receptor was isolated from a person between 18 and 60 years old who received the Ad26.COV2.S COVID-19 vaccine or a placebo. The chain links TRBV20-1 to TRBJ2-3, with D hard to call. Sequencing was performed on peripheral blood, taken in a trial of Ad26.COV2.S vaccine versus placebo. Written as DNA, the CDR3 is TGCAGTGCCCTTGACACAGATACGCAGTATTTT. It translates to CSALDTDTQYF.